The entry that follows covers one T cell receptor (beta chain) sequence. This table comes from immunoSEQ multiplex PCR, and its TCRdb copy is limited to in-frame clones, with some not included. The data contain roughly 12,000 clones, approximately 81% of them singletons. The sample comes from a study of PD-1 blockade in classical Hodgkin lymphoma. The germline CDR1 and CDR2 sequences are LNHDA and SQIVND (reference sequence). The germline V and J ends were trimmed by 5 bases and 4 bases, with 18 bases remaining between them. The CDR3 consists of 16 residues. Each of the patients experienced relapse following autologous stem cell transplantation, and their brentuximab vedotin exposure differed.

The sample in question was peripheral blood mononuclear cells (PBMCs), obtained at baseline. The clonotype originates from a human donor with classical Hodgkin lymphoma. V and J are TRBV19 and TRBJ1-3; D is perhaps TRBD1 (5 bases). CDR3 loop: CASSSPGFATGNTIYF. The CDR3, as DNA: TGTGCCAGTAGTTCCCCAGGGTTTGCAACCGGAAACACCATATATTTT.